The source of this T cell receptor (beta chain) is a study of blood T cell repertoires in COVID-19. Study summary: Sources were T cells, B-cell-depleted T cells, or PBMCs; the material itself was cDNA or gDNA.

The V end was cut by 2 bases, the J end by 2 bases, with 20 bases between. Germline V lookup: CDR1 KGHDR, CDR2 SFDVKD. The length of the CDR3 is 18 residues. In the authors' workflow: Reference gene primer amplification yielded estimated nucleated cell counts. The protocol was immunoSEQ multiplex PCR, while the TCRdb copy is restricted to in-frame clones and leaves out a portion. V and J calls and clone size follow that table, whereas D and trimming were derived from the DNA. The repertoire holds around 340,000 clones, about 88% seen once, with approximately 1% in the top ten. Individuals drawn from 24 US areas were roughly 18 to 95 years old.

This rearrangement joins TRBV24-1 to TRBJ2-5, with D perhaps TRBD1 (6 bases). This receptor was obtained from a woman aged 25 to 39 who had been exposed to COVID-19. Sequenced: PBMCs or T cells enriched from blood (not recorded which). This chain's CDR3 is CATSDSRLPTTGQETQYF. CDR3 sequence (DNA): TGTGCCACCAGTGATTCCCGTCTCCCTACGACAGGTCAAGAGACCCAGTACTTC.